Presented here are 10 T cell receptor beta chains from one specimen sequenced in a study of shared clonotypes between healthy human individuals. Some clones are missing from TCRdb's copy, which holds only in-frame ones; the method was immunoSEQ multiplex PCR. The sample gives some 450,000 clones, over 60% of which show up once; around 13% is in the top ten. The specimen was PBMCs. All receptors derive from a woman between 40 and 50 years old in good health. Some clones in this sample may be carry-over from other donors' samples.

The chain recombines TRBV9 with TRBJ2-5; the D gene is possibly TRBD2 (5 bases). The length of the CDR3 is 14 residues. Germline V lookup: CDR1 SGDLS, CDR2 YYNGEE. Trimming cost V 3 bases and J 5 bases, with 14 bases left between them. For the CDR3, the DNA is TGTGCCAGCAGCGCCACCCGAGGGCTGGAGACCCAGTACTTC. It encodes CASSATRGLETQYF. Filled out from reference TRBV9 and TRBJ2-5, the complete variable domain reads DSGVTQTPKHLITATGQRVTLRCSPRSGDLSVYWYQQSLDQGLQFLIQYYNGEERAKGNILERFSAQQFPDLHSELNLSSLELGDSALYFCASSATRGLETQYFGPGTRLLVL.

This clone has just a few counts. The chain has TRBV5-4 and TRBJ2-3, with 9 bases fitting TRBD2. The germline CDR1 and CDR2 sequences are SGHNT and YYREEE (reference sequence). This CDR3 has 15 residues. V gave up 4 bases and J gave up 4 bases; unmatched junction bases: 7. CDR3 amino acids: CASSLIAGAADTQYF. CDR3 bases: TGTGCCAGCAGCCTGATAGCGGGAGCGGCAGATACGCAGTATTTT.

The chain couples TRBV10-3 to TRBJ2-7; 8 positions match TRBD1. V was pared by 0 bases and J by 5 bases, with 6 bases of the junction left unmatched. CDR1 ENHRY and CDR2 SYGVKD come from the germline V gene. CDR3 size: 15 residues. CDR3: CAISESGRGRDEQYF. The DNA for the CDR3 is TGTGCCATCAGTGAGTCAGGCAGGGGGCGGGACGAGCAGTACTTC.

CDR3 DNA: TGTGCCAGCAGCCCCCGGGACAGGGGCAATCAGCCCCAGCATTTT. It is translated as CASSPRDRGNQPQHF. The chain has TRBV7-2 and TRBJ1-5, with TRBD1 identical over 9 bases. Trimming removed 5 bases from V and 2 bases from J; junction bases left unmatched: 4. In germline, CDR1 is SGHTA, CDR2 FQGNSA. The length of the CDR3 is 15 residues.

As for this clone: This is likely an artifact of a read error, given a far larger clone one base away. This chain uses TRBV6-5 with TRBJ1-5; D might be TRBD1 (6 bases). The CDR3 has 13 amino acids. V dropped 5 bases and J dropped 4 bases, with 9 bases sitting between them. Germline V gene lookup returns CDR1 MNHEY and CDR2 SVGAGI. This CDR3 reads CASSRGANQPQHF. The CDR3, as DNA: TGTGCCAGCAGTCGGGGGGCTAATCAGCCCCAGCATTTT.

Many counts were recorded for this clone. The chain couples TRBV30 to TRBJ2-1; D may match TRBD1 or TRBD2 (5 bases each). With 4 bases removed from V and 8 bases from J, the gap between germline ends came to 12 bases. CDR3 size: 12 residues. The germline V gene encodes CDR1 GTSNPN and CDR2 SVGIG (reference sequence). CDR3 residues: CAWMGVSHEQFF. The CDR3 nucleotides read TGTGCCTGGATGGGGGTTTCCCATGAGCAGTTCTTC.

V gene TRBV4-1 combines with J gene TRBJ2-1; 10 positions match TRBD2. V lost 1 base, J lost 2 bases, and 2 bases stayed unmatched. The CDR3 consists of 16 residues. Germline lookup yields CDR1 MGHRA and CDR2 YSYEKL. The chain's CDR3 is CASSQVTSGTYNEQFF. The CDR3 bases are TGCGCCAGCAGCCAAGTAACTAGCGGGACCTACAATGAGCAGTTCTTC.

This clone was recorded many times. This chain connects TRBV15 to TRBJ1-5; TRBD1 agrees at 9 bases. The trim removed 1 base at V and 2 bases at J, leaving 0 bases unmatched. CDR1 and CDR2 from the germline V gene are LNHNV and YYDKDF (reference sequence). The CDR3 consists of 15 residues. CDR3 sequence (DNA): TGTGCCACCAGCAGAGGACAGGGGGGCAATCAGCCCCAGCATTTT. Protein sequence: CATSRGQGGNQPQHF.

This clone has just one count. Only one base separates this from a far larger clonotype, so it likely reflects a read error. The chain joins TRBV15 to TRBJ2-7, with D tentatively TRBD2 (5 bases). Germline lookup yields CDR1 LNHNV and CDR2 YYDKDF (reference sequence). The CDR3 contains 15 residues. V was trimmed by 0 bases and J by 6 bases, leaving 15 bases between them. The CDR3 is CATSRDRSGGREQYF. The CDR3 DNA follows: TGTGCCACCAGCAGAGATCGAAGCGGTGGGCGCGAGCAGTACTTC. Drawing the rest from reference TRBV15 and TRBJ2-7, the complete variable domain is DAMVIQNPRYQVTQFGKPVTLSCSQTLNHNVMYWYQQKSSQAPKLLFHYYDKDFNNEADTPDNFQSRRPNTSFCFLDIRSPGLGDTAMYLCATSRDRSGGREQYFGPGTRLTVT.

In DNA form, the CDR3 reads TGTGCCACCAGCAGAGATGCCGCGAGGGTCGGCGATGGCTACACCTTC. It translates to CATSRDAARVGDGYTF. The chain combines TRBV15 with TRBJ1-2; D gene uncertain. The CDR3 runs to 16 residues. V was shortened by 0 bases and J by 6 bases, with 17 bases between the two germline ends. CDR1 and CDR2 (germline): LNHNV, YYDKDF (reference sequence).